A single sample is the source of the 31 T cell receptor beta chains below, sequenced in a study of shared T cell receptors in the human thymus. The table came from immunoSEQ multiplex PCR; TCRdb's copy has only in-frame clones and leaves some out. The table lists 550,000 to 800,000 clones, 70% to 90% of them singletons. These data also formed part of another study, on human thymus T cells.

Sequenced sample: thymocytes. These receptors all stem from a girl under two years old with a congenital heart defect.

The rearrangement links TRBV7-2 to TRBJ2-2, with TRBD2 identical over 14 bases. Germline V lookup: CDR1 SGHTA, CDR2 FQGNSA. The ends lost 4 bases at V and 6 bases at J; junction bases unmatched: 13. The CDR3 totals 19 residues. The CDR3 DNA follows: TGTGCCAGCAGCTCACGACTAGCGGGGGGGCCTAGGTCGTCCGGGGAGCTGTTTTTT. This gives the protein CASSSRLAGGPRSSGELFF.

CDR3 coding DNA: TGTGCCAGCAGCTTGAGGGACAGCCCCTACAATGAGCAGTTCTTC. The encoded protein is CASSLRDSPYNEQFF. The genes are TRBV5-6 and TRBJ2-1, with 7 bases matching TRBD1. V lost 1 base and J lost 2; bases outside the gene matches: 3. Germline assignment: CDR1 SGHDT and CDR2 YYEEEE. The CDR3 is made up of 15 amino acids. Combining the CDR3 with reference TRBV5-6 and TRBJ2-1 gives the whole variable domain DAGVTQSPTHLIKTRGQQVTLRCSPKSGHDTVSWYQQALGQGPQFIFQYYEEEERQRGNFPDRFSGHQFPNYSSELNVNALLLGDSALYLCASSLRDSPYNEQFFGPGTRLTVL.

This clone came up a few times. This chain links TRBV6-1 with TRBJ1-4; 7 positions match TRBD1. V was pared by 2 bases and J by 7 bases, with 13 bases of the junction left unmatched. The CDR3 runs 17 residues. Germline CDR1 and CDR2: MNHNS and SASEGT. In DNA form, the CDR3 reads TGTGCCAGCAGTGAAAGGTATCTAAGACAGGGAGGTGAAAAACTGTTTTTT. This translates into CASSERYLRQGGEKLFF.

The chain carries TRBV7-3 and TRBJ1-5; 7 nucleotides align to TRBD1. The CDR3 runs 13 residues. Trimming took 5 bases from V and 6 from J; bases not matched to a gene: 4. Germline-derived CDR1 and CDR2 are SGHTA and FQGTGA. Here the CDR3 reads CASSRQGGQPQHF. DNA of the CDR3: TGTGCCAGCAGCCGACAGGGCGGTCAGCCCCAGCATTTT.

This chain links TRBV6-1 with TRBJ1-1, with no clear D. The CDR3 covers 13 residues. V was trimmed by 2 bases and J by 3 bases, leaving 7 bases between them. Germline loops: CDR1 MNHNS, CDR2 SASEGT. CDR3 DNA sequence: TGTGCCAGCAGTGAAAACACGTACACTGAAGCTTTCTTT. It codes for CASSENTYTEAFF.

This clone was observed a handful of times. This sequence joins TRBV28 and TRBJ1-5, with TRBD1 as a possible D gene (6 bases). Germline CDR1 and CDR2: MDHEN and SYDVKM. The V gene lost 1 base and the J gene lost 1 base, with 23 bases spanning the gap. The CDR3 has 20 amino acids. Written as DNA, the CDR3 is TGTGCCAGCAGTTTATACAGGGACACCGTCTCCCTGAGAAGCAATCAGCCCCAGCATTTT. It specifies CASSLYRDTVSLRSNQPQHF.

This clone is a singleton in its sample. The chain carries TRBV28 and TRBJ2-3, with D unclear. Germline lookup yields CDR1 MDHEN and CDR2 SYDVKM. This CDR3 has 12 amino acids. V was clipped by 3 bases and J by 6 bases, with 7 bases between them. The CDR3 coding sequence is TGTGCCAGCAGTTTTTCGAGGGATACGCAGTATTTT. Translation gives CASSFSRDTQYF.

Comments on this clone: One junction end disagrees with the germline gene, perhaps due to a read error. The chain joins TRBV19 to TRBJ2-3; TRBD2 agrees at 8 bases. The germline gives CDR1 LNHDA, CDR2 SQIVND (reference sequence). The CDR3 length is 12 residues. The CDR3 DNA sequence: TGTGCCAGTAGTTCCGACGGGAGGGGTGGGAGTTTT. The encoded protein is CASSSDGRGGSF.

The CDR3 loop is CASSQDPGGAGNEQFF. The CDR3 DNA reads as TGTGCCAGCAGCCAAGATCCAGGGGGCGCGGGGAATGAGCAGTTCTTC. The chain links TRBV14 to TRBJ2-1; 8 bases match TRBD1. Trimming took 0 bases from V and 7 from J; bases not matched to a gene: 8. The V gene's germline CDR1 is SGHDN and CDR2 FVKESK. This CDR3 region has 16 residues.

This clone was observed a few times. The genes are TRBV6-1 and TRBJ2-7; D may be TRBD2 (5 bases). The CDR3 runs to 19 residues. The germline gives CDR1 MNHNS, CDR2 SASEGT. With 6 bases removed from V and 0 bases from J, the gap between germline ends came to 27 bases. DNA of the CDR3: TGTGCCAGCAGAGAACCCCTCCTGACAAGCCCCACTAGCTCCTACGAGCAGTACTTC. It yields the protein CASREPLLTSPTSSYEQYF.

The J gene is TRBJ2-4, the V gene TRBV5-8; D might be TRBD1 (6 bases). The germline CDR1 and CDR2 sequences are SGHTS and YDEGEE. The CDR3 covers 18 residues. Trimming stripped 0 bases from V and 1 base from J, with 17 bases between. The CDR3 DNA sequence: TGTGCCAGCAGCTTGGTCCGGGCAGGGGTGTCGGCCAAAAACATTCAGTACTTC. Encoded protein: CASSLVRAGVSAKNIQYF. Filled out from reference TRBV5-8 and TRBJ2-4, the complete variable domain reads EAGVTQSPTHLIKTRGQQATLRCSPISGHTSVYWYQQALGLGLQFLLWYDEGEERNRGNFPPRFSGRQFPNYSSELNVNALELEDSALYLCASSLVRAGVSAKNIQYFGAGTRLSVL.

CDR3 sequence reads: CASSLGGQGEESPLHF. DNA of the CDR3: TGTGCCAGCAGCTTGGGGGGACAGGGGGAAGAATCACCCCTCCACTTT. The rearrangement uses TRBV5-5 and TRBJ1-6; 11 nucleotides agree with TRBD1. The trim removed 0 bases at V and 10 bases at J, leaving 6 bases unmatched. The length of the CDR3 is 16 residues. Germline V gene sequence: CDR1 SGHKS, CDR2 YYEKEE (reference sequence).

This clone was counted a single time. The chain combines TRBV5-4 with TRBJ2-3; TRBD2 might be the D (5 bases). The CDR3 length is 20 residues. V lost 2 bases, J lost 2 bases, and 27 bases lay in between. From germline, CDR1 is SGHNT and CDR2 YYREEE (reference sequence). CDR3 coding DNA: TGTGCCAGCAGCTTTGTTTTAATTCTGCCGGGGAGTCGTATCACAGATACGCAGTATTTT. Translation: CASSFVLILPGSRITDTQYF.

The sample holds one count of this clone. The V gene is TRBV2, the J gene TRBJ1-2, with D hard to call. Germline loops: CDR1 SNHLY, CDR2 FYNNEI. CDR3 length equals 18 residues. Trimming removed 11 bases from V and 0 bases from J, with 28 bases in between. The CDR3 DNA sequence: TGTGCCGCTGCAAAAGGTCGCGATACGGGTCGGGCTAACTATGGCTACACCTTC. This codes for CAAAKGRDTGRANYGYTF.

The chain combines TRBV23-1 with TRBJ2-5; the match to TRBD2 covers 11 bases. TRBV23-1 is noted as an ORF with a role that remains uncertain. The trim removed 8 bases at V and 2 bases at J, leaving 10 bases unmatched. The CDR3 sequence is 16 residues long. CDR3 coding DNA: TGCGCCAGCCCTCCTCCCGGGACTAGCGGACAAGAGACCCAGTACTTC. Protein sequence: CASPPPGTSGQETQYF.

The chain carries TRBV25-1 and TRBJ1-1; D is possibly TRBD1 (5 bases). Per germline, CDR1 MGHDK and CDR2 SYGVNS. With 3 bases removed from V and 6 bases from J, the gap between germline ends came to 14 bases. The CDR3 spans 14 residues. The CDR3 region is CASSDPREGSEAFF. CDR3 coding DNA: TGTGCCAGCAGTGATCCCCGGGAGGGGTCTGAAGCTTTCTTT. Looking up the rest from reference TRBV25-1 and TRBJ1-1 gives the full variable domain: EADIYQTPRYLVIGTGKKITLECSQTMGHDKMYWYQQDPGMELHLIHYSYGVNSTEKGDLSSESTVSRIRTEHFPLTLESARPSHTSQYLCASSDPREGSEAFFGQGTRLTVV.

Concerning this clone itself: Other DNA sequences in the sample encode the same CDR3. The CDR3 region is CATSRARGTYNSPLHF. The CDR3 DNA follows: TGTGCCACCAGCAGAGCAAGGGGTACCTATAATTCACCCCTCCACTTT. V usage is TRBV15 and J usage is TRBJ1-6, with D possibly being TRBD1 (5 bases). The germline V gene encodes CDR1 LNHNV and CDR2 YYDKDF (reference sequence). With 1 base removed from V and 2 bases from J, the gap between germline ends came to 9 bases. This CDR3 contains 16 residues.

This clone has only a few counts. The chain uses TRBV6-4 and TRBJ1-2, with D unresolved. Germline loops: CDR1 MRHNA, CDR2 SNTAGT. Trimming left V 4 bases short and J 8 bases short, with 14 bases between. The CDR3 length is 13 residues. The CDR3 here is CASSAGDEDGYTF. The CDR3 DNA is TGTGCCAGCAGTGCAGGCGACGAAGACGGCTACACCTTC.

The chain combines TRBV14 with TRBJ2-7, with TRBD1 identical over 7 bases. Germline V lookup: CDR1 SGHDN, CDR2 FVKESK. The CDR3 has 14 residues. J lost 2 bases, V lost 7 bases, and 8 bases had no gene match. This CDR3 is CASNLDREPYEQYF. As DNA, the CDR3 is TGTGCCAGCAACCTCGACAGGGAGCCCTACGAGCAGTACTTC.

This rearrangement joins TRBV5-1 to TRBJ2-1; TRBD1 matches at 8 bases. The CDR3 covers 16 residues. Germline V lookup: CDR1 SGHRS, CDR2 YFSETQ. J gave up 0 bases and V 3 bases, and 5 bases lay outside the gene matches. This CDR3 reads CASSYSGGLSYNEQFF. The CDR3 coding sequence is TGCGCCAGCAGCTATTCAGGGGGCCTCTCCTACAATGAGCAGTTCTTC. The full variable domain, its missing parts supplied by reference TRBV5-1 and TRBJ2-1, is KAGVTQTPRYLIKTRGQQVTLSCSPISGHRSVSWYQQTPGQGLQFLFEYFSETQRNKGNFPGRFSGRQFSNSRSEMNVSTLELGDSALYLCASSYSGGLSYNEQFFGPGTRLTVL.

The gene calls are TRBV4-3 and TRBJ2-1; TRBD2 might be the D (5 bases). Germline CDR1 and CDR2: LGHNA and YSLEER. The CDR3 is 17 amino acids. With 0 bases removed from V and 9 bases from J, the gap between germline ends came to 21 bases. The CDR3 nucleotides are TGCGCCAGCAGCCAAGAGATGCAGGTCCTCACGAGGGTTGAGCAGTTCTTC. Translated: CASSQEMQVLTRVEQFF.

This clone was observed a handful of times. Other DNA sequences in the same sample also yield this CDR3. This rearrangement joins TRBV19 to TRBJ1-5; no definite D call. The V and J ends lost 3 bases and 4 bases respectively, with 4 bases between them. The CDR3 consists of 12 residues. CDR1 is LNHDA, CDR2 SQIVND, per germline (reference sequence). The CDR3 DNA sequence: TGTGCCAGTAGTATTCCGAATCAGCCCCAGCATTTT. Protein product: CASSIPNQPQHF.

The chain recombines TRBV7-6 with TRBJ2-5; D is perhaps TRBD2 (7 bases). V lost 3 bases to trimming and J lost 5 bases, with 13 bases between them. The germline V gene encodes CDR1 SGHVS and CDR2 FNYEAQ. The CDR3 consists of 14 residues. CDR3 DNA sequence: TGTGCCAGCAGCTTGTCGGGGGGCTGGGAGACCCAGTACTTC. Translating gives CASSLSGGWETQYF. The whole variable domain, filled in from reference TRBV7-6 and TRBJ2-5, reads GAGVSQSPRYKVTKRGQDVALRCDPISGHVSLYWYRQALGQGPEFLTYFNYEAQQDKSGLPNDRFSAERPEGSISTLTIQRTEQRDSAMYRCASSLSGGWETQYFGPGTRLLVL.

This clone was seen a handful of times. The chain uses TRBV19 and TRBJ2-1, with unresolved D. Germline V gene sequence: CDR1 LNHDA, CDR2 SQIVND (reference sequence). This CDR3 has 13 amino acids. V lost 3 bases to trimming and J lost 8 bases, with 11 bases between them. The CDR3 nucleotides are TGTGCCAGTAGTATCTCCTTAATCTATGAGCAGTTCTTC. Residues: CASSISLIYEQFF. The whole variable domain, filled in from reference TRBV19 and TRBJ2-1, reads DGGITQSPKYLFRKEGQNVTLSCEQNLNHDAMYWYRQDPGQGLRLIYYSQIVNDFQKGDIAEGYSVSREKKESFPLTVTSAQKNPTAFYLCASSISLIYEQFFGPGTRLTVL.

This clone was detected a few times. The rearrangement joins TRBV5-1 to TRBJ1-2; 8 bases are a match to TRBD1. This CDR3 region has 14 residues. Germline loops: CDR1 SGHRS, CDR2 YFSETQ. V trimming: 4 bases; J trimming: 7 bases; junction bases outside the gene matches: 9. CDR3 bases: TGCGCCAGCAGCCTACCCAGGACAGGGAGTGGCTACACCTTC. It yields the protein CASSLPRTGSGYTF.

The V call is TRBV11-1, the J call TRBJ2-7; 10 positions agree with TRBD1. Looked up from germline, CDR1 is SGHAT and CDR2 is FQDESV (reference sequence). V lost 5 bases and J lost 3; bases outside the gene matches: 10. The CDR3 extends over 16 amino acids. CDR3 region: CASSPPGTGVSYEQYF. DNA for the CDR3: TGTGCCAGCAGCCCCCCCGGGACAGGGGTAAGCTACGAGCAGTACTTC.

This clone was picked up a small number of times. The chain couples TRBV7-2 to TRBJ1-3; D may be TRBD1 (6 bases). The ends were cut back, 6 bases at V and 8 bases at J, with 14 bases in the middle. This CDR3 region has 13 residues. CDR1 and CDR2 from the germline V gene are SGHTA and FQGNSA. This chain's CDR3 is CASSPDPGDTIYF. CDR3 bases: TGTGCCAGCAGTCCGGACCCAGGGGACACCATATATTTT. The full variable domain, in which reference TRBV7-2 and TRBJ1-3 provide the parts outside the CDR3, is GAGVSQSPSNKVTEKGKDVELRCDPISGHTALYWYRQSLGQGLEFLIYFQGNSAPDKSGLPSDRFSAERTGGSVSTLTIQRTQQEDSAVYLCASSPDPGDTIYFGEGSWLTVV.

This chain connects TRBV14 to TRBJ1-3; no firm D call. The CDR3 loop spans 16 amino acids. V lost 1 base to trimming and J lost 0 bases, with 10 bases between them. CDR1 and CDR2 from the germline V gene are SGHDN and FVKESK. CDR3 sequence reads: CASSQGPPNSGNTIYF. In DNA form, the CDR3 reads TGTGCCAGCAGCCAAGGGCCACCCAACTCTGGAAACACCATATATTTT.

This chain links TRBV10-1 with TRBJ2-5; D might be TRBD2 (5 bases). The V and J ends lost 0 bases and 1 base respectively, with 9 bases between them. The germline CDR1 and CDR2 sequences are WNHNN and SYGVQD (reference sequence). The CDR3 has 15 residues. The CDR3 sequence is CASSESVSGQETQYF. The CDR3 bases are TGCGCCAGCAGTGAGTCAGTGAGCGGCCAAGAGACCCAGTACTTC.

This chain connects TRBV4-1 to TRBJ2-3, with 10 nucleotides matching TRBD2. CDR1 is MGHRA, CDR2 YSYEKL, per germline. CDR3 length: 20 residues. V gave up 1 base and J gave up 3 bases; unmatched junction bases: 16. The CDR3, as DNA: TGCGCCAGCAGCCAAGTCCTGCACGTGGTAGCGGGGGGTGGGACAGATACGCAGTATTTT. As protein: CASSQVLHVVAGGGTDTQYF.

The rearrangement uses TRBV19 and TRBJ2-3; TRBD2 matches 11 bases. Germline V lookup: CDR1 LNHDA, CDR2 SQIVND (reference sequence). Trimming cost V 5 bases and J 1 base; bases outside gene matches: 5. The CDR3 sequence is 16 residues long. Written as DNA, the CDR3 is TGTGCCAGTAGTGCGCTAGCGGGGGGACGCACAGATACGCAGTATTTT. As protein: CASSALAGGRTDTQYF.